Presented here are 14 T cell receptor beta chains from one specimen sequenced in a study of blood T cell repertoires in COVID-19. Measured with immunoSEQ multiplex PCR; TCRdb has only the in-frame clones, and not every one. This table has more than 100,000 clones, 55% to 75% appearing once. The source material was peripheral blood. These receptors were obtained from a human donor with acute or convalescent COVID-19. The donor label of this sample is uncertain.

This chain uses TRBV2 with TRBJ1-1; 7 nucleotides line up with TRBD1. CDR1 SNHLY and CDR2 FYNNEI come from the germline V gene. The CDR3 spans 13 residues. V gave up 2 bases and J gave up 7 bases; unmatched junction bases: 4. The CDR3 DNA reads as TGTGCCAGCAGTGAAAGGGGGCTTGGTGAAGCTTTCTTT. It is translated as CASSERGLGEAFF. Full variable domain (outside the CDR3, taken from reference TRBV2 and TRBJ1-1): EPEVTQTPSHQVTQMGQEVILRCVPISNHLYFYWYRQILGQKVEFLVSFYNNEISEKSEIFDDQFSVERPDGSNFTLKIRSTKLEDSAMYFCASSERGLGEAFFGQGTRLTVV.

This clone was found once. This chain connects TRBV19 to TRBJ1-6; TRBD1 agrees at 7 bases. V lost 5 bases, J lost 4 bases, and 8 bases stayed unmatched. The length of the CDR3 is 16 residues. Germline CDR1 reads LNHDA; CDR2 reads SQIVND (reference sequence). The CDR3 loop reads CASSPQGGLYNSPLHF. In DNA form, the CDR3 reads TGTGCCAGTAGTCCTCAGGGGGGCCTGTATAATTCACCCCTCCACTTT.

V and J are TRBV6-4 and TRBJ1-6; tentatively, D is TRBD1 (6 bases). Germline V gene lookup returns CDR1 MRHNA and CDR2 SNTAGT. The CDR3 extends over 15 amino acids. The V and J ends lost 2 bases and 4 bases respectively, with 9 bases between them. The CDR3 nucleotides are TGTGCCAGCAGTGACGGTGGACAGTATAATTCACCCCTCCACTTT. As protein: CASSDGGQYNSPLHF.

The CDR3 nucleotides read TGTGCCAGCAGTCGGCTAGAAGAGACCCAGTACTTC. Translating it yields CASSRLEETQYF. V and J are TRBV2 and TRBJ2-5, with unresolved D. V lost 5 bases, J lost 3 bases, and 7 bases lay in between. Germline values: CDR1 SNHLY, CDR2 FYNNEI. The CDR3 has 12 residues.

This clone was observed a single time. This CDR3 reads CASSETASNEKLFF. The CDR3 coding sequence is TGCGCCAGCAGCGAGACAGCCTCTAATGAAAAACTGTTTTTT. The chain links TRBV10-2 to TRBJ1-4, with a tentative D call TRBD1 (5 bases). V dropped 6 bases and J dropped 3 bases, with 11 bases sitting between them. There are 14 residues in the CDR3. Germline CDR1 WSHSY, CDR2 SAAADI.

This chain connects TRBV18 to TRBJ1-5, with D perhaps matching TRBD1 (5 bases). Germline V gene lookup returns CDR1 KGHSH and CDR2 LQKENI. V gave up 3 bases and J gave up 2 bases, with 8 bases separating them. This CDR3 is 14 amino acids long. The CDR3 region has the DNA TGTGCCAGCTCACCGGCGGGGGGCAATCAGCCCCAGCATTTT. It yields the protein CASSPAGGNQPQHF.

This clone appeared a few times. J is TRBJ2-7 and V is TRBV11-2, with D possibly TRBD1 on 5 matching bases. Trimming cost V 0 bases and J 2 bases, with 8 bases left between them. The CDR3 sequence is 14 residues long. Per germline, CDR1 SGHAT and CDR2 FQNNGV. In DNA form, the CDR3 reads TGTGCCAGCAGCTTAGATCGGACAACCTACGAGCAGTACGTC. Translation: CASSLDRTTYEQYV.

The rearrangement links TRBV6-5 to TRBJ1-3; D remains unclear. Germline lookup yields CDR1 MNHEY and CDR2 SVGAGI. V was pared by 9 bases and J by 0 bases, with 12 bases between. The CDR3 length is 14 residues. The CDR3 DNA reads as TGTGCCAGTAATGCGGCACCCTCTGGAAACACCATATATTTT. This translates into CASNAAPSGNTIYF.

V and J are TRBV7-2 and TRBJ2-1; D may be TRBD1 (6 bases). Germline V gives CDR1 SGHTA, CDR2 FQGNSA. The germline V and J ends were trimmed by 6 bases and 9 bases, with 12 bases remaining between them. The CDR3 contains 12 residues. The CDR3 reads CASSITGFEQFF. The CDR3 region has the DNA TGTGCCAGCAGTATAACAGGGTTTGAGCAGTTCTTC.

V and J are TRBV19 and TRBJ2-5, with D possibly matching TRBD2 (6 bases). The germline V gene has CDR1 LNHDA and CDR2 SQIVND (reference sequence). The CDR3 loop spans 14 amino acids. V gave up 7 bases and J gave up 2 bases, with 14 bases separating them. CDR3 bases: TGTGCCAGTACCACCGGGACTTTTCAAGAGACCCAGTACTTC. Translation gives CASTTGTFQETQYF.

The chain recombines TRBV6-1 with TRBJ2-7, with D maybe TRBD1 (6 bases). The ends were cut back, 1 base at V and 3 bases at J, with 10 bases in the middle. This CDR3 is 14 amino acids long. Germline CDR1 reads MNHNS; CDR2 reads SASEGT. CDR3 amino acids: CASSEGIGGYEQYV. The DNA of the CDR3 is TGTGCCAGCAGTGAAGGAATAGGGGGCTACGAGCAGTACGTC.

The gene calls are TRBV7-9 and TRBJ2-5; 7 nucleotides match TRBD2. The germline V gene has CDR1 SEHNR and CDR2 FQNEAQ (reference sequence). CDR3 length: 17 amino acids. The trim removed 2 bases at V and 2 bases at J, leaving 11 bases unmatched. The CDR3 reads CASSLTRLASWQETQYF. CDR3 DNA sequence: TGTGCCAGCAGCTTAACGAGACTAGCTTCGTGGCAAGAGACCCAGTACTTC.

This chain links TRBV14 with TRBJ2-1; TRBD1 might be the D (6 bases). Germline V CDR1 and CDR2: SGHDN, FVKESK. The length of the CDR3 is 15 residues. The V end lost 2 bases, the J end lost 1 base, and 9 bases lay between the germline ends. The CDR3: CASSQQGLSYNEQFF. The CDR3 nucleotides are TGTGCCAGCAGCCAACAGGGGCTATCCTACAATGAGCAGTTCTTC. The variable domain in full, completed from reference TRBV14 and TRBJ2-1, reads EAGVTQFPSHSVIEKGQTVTLRCDPISGHDNLYWYRRVMGKEIKFLLHFVKESKQDESGMPNNRFLAERTGGTYSTLKVQPAELEDSGVYFCASSQQGLSYNEQFFGPGTRLTVL.

With regard to this clone: A read error may account for a junction end that differs from germline. The J gene is TRBJ2-7, the V gene TRBV7-8; D ambiguous. The CDR3 is 15 residues long. Looked up from germline, CDR1 is SGHVS and CDR2 is FQNEAQ. Here the CDR3 DNA reads TGTGCCAGCAGCCTTATCCAGTTGCCCTCCCACGAGCAGTACTTC. Translated, it gives CASSLIQLPSHEQYF.